This passage covers 10 T cell receptor beta chains from one sample sequenced in a study of early T cells in non-severe SARS-CoV-2 infection. TCRdb independently ran MiXCR on the 5' RACE reads; one entry per CDR3 protein. This repertoire shows some 60,000 distinct CDR3 sequences, about 12% found once; its top ten account for roughly 1.4%. Sample: whole blood, taken at baseline. The origin of the receptors is an adult who was a healthcare worker with PCR-confirmed SARS-CoV-2 infection or an uninfected control (not recorded which).

The rearrangement joins TRBV25-1 to TRBJ1-4; D gene unclear. With 8 bases removed from V and 8 bases from J, the gap between germline ends came to 6 bases. The CDR3 sequence is 10 residues long. Looked up from germline, CDR1 is MGHDK and CDR2 is SYGVNS. The CDR3 DNA reads as TGTGCCAGCTGCGGGGAAAAACTGTTTTTT. This translates into CASCGEKLFF.

V gene TRBV11-2 combines with J gene TRBJ2-3; 8 nucleotides match TRBD2. V lost 4 bases, J lost 2 bases, and 8 bases stayed unmatched. The CDR3 length is 16 residues. Per germline, CDR1 SGHAT and CDR2 FQNNGV. CDR3: CASSSTGTRNTDTQYF. In DNA form, the CDR3 reads TGTGCCAGCAGCTCAACCGGGACTAGGAACACAGATACGCAGTATTTT.

This clonotype was counted between two and nine times. The rearrangement uses TRBV13 and TRBJ1-4; 10 bases are a match to TRBD1. The trim removed 5 bases at V and 5 bases at J, leaving 5 bases unmatched. Germline values: CDR1 PRHDT, CDR2 FYEKMQ (reference sequence). The CDR3 extends over 15 amino acids. In DNA, the CDR3 is TGTGCCAGCAGCACATCGGGACAGGGGAATGAAAAACTGTTTTTT. Its protein product is CASSTSGQGNEKLFF.

This clonotype was picked up a small number of times. The V gene is TRBV6-2 or TRBV6-3, the J gene TRBJ2-1; 10 bases are shared with TRBD1. The germline CDR1 and CDR2 sequences are MNHEY and SVGEGT. This CDR3 has 14 residues. The V gene end was trimmed by 6 bases and the J gene end by 4 bases; junction bases not matched to a gene: 3. The chain's CDR3 is CASSRDRGYNEQFF. CDR3 sequence (DNA): TGTGCCAGCAGCCGGGACAGGGGTTACAATGAGCAGTTCTTC.

In its sample, this clonotype was seen a few times. The gene calls are TRBV6-6 and TRBJ2-1; possibly TRBD2 for D (5 bases). Germline CDR1 MNHNY, CDR2 SVGAGI (reference sequence). V gave up 2 bases and J gave up 8 bases, with 7 bases separating them. The CDR3 spans 12 residues. CDR3 nucleotides: TGTGCCAGCAGTTACCACGGGGATGAGCAGTTCTTC. It codes for CASSYHGDEQFF.

This chain links TRBV9 with TRBJ1-3, with D perhaps matching TRBD1 (5 bases). Germline V gene data show CDR1 as SGDLS and CDR2 as YYNGEE. Trimming stripped 4 bases from V and 1 base from J, with 27 bases between. This CDR3 has 20 residues. The CDR3 protein is CASSNNPQDTLAKSGNTIYF. As DNA, the CDR3 is TGTGCCAGCAGCAATAATCCCCAGGACACCCTTGCAAAATCTGGAAACACCATATATTTT.

The sample holds a few counts of this clonotype. The rearrangement joins TRBV19 to TRBJ1-4; D unresolved. The CDR3 extends over 13 amino acids. The germline V and J ends were trimmed by 8 bases and 4 bases, with 11 bases remaining between them. The germline CDR1 and CDR2 sequences are LNHDA and SQIVND (reference sequence). In DNA form, the CDR3 reads TGTGCCAGTCAGGTACGAGGTAATGAAAAACTGTTTTTT. Amino acids: CASQVRGNEKLFF. Variable domain in full (rest from reference TRBV19 and TRBJ1-4): DGGITQSPKYLFRKEGQNVTLSCEQNLNHDAMYWYRQDPGQGLRLIYYSQIVNDFQKGDIAEGYSVSREKKESFPLTVTSAQKNPTAFYLCASQVRGNEKLFFGSGTQLSVL.

J is TRBJ2-5 and V is TRBV12-3 or TRBV12-4; a possible D gene is TRBD2 (6 bases). The CDR3 runs to 14 residues. V lost 5 bases and J lost 0, with 10 bases in between. The CDR3 DNA sequence: TGTGCCAGCAGTCGCCGGGAGTACCAAGAGACCCAGTACTTC. It yields the protein CASSRREYQETQYF.

V usage is TRBV28 and J usage is TRBJ2-7; 8 bases line up with TRBD2. J lost 3 bases, V lost 6 bases, and 7 bases had no gene match. There are 14 residues in the CDR3. CDR1 and CDR2 from the germline V gene are MDHEN and SYDVKM. As DNA, the CDR3 is TGTGCCAGCAGATCCTCGGGACTAGTCTACGAGCAGTACTTC. It yields the protein CASRSSGLVYEQYF.

This clonotype appeared a few times. The chain has TRBV2 and TRBJ2-7, with a tentative D call TRBD2 (7 bases). The V end lost 0 bases, the J end lost 0 bases, and 15 bases lay between the germline ends. This CDR3 contains 17 residues. Germline assignment: CDR1 SNHLY and CDR2 FYNNEI. The CDR3 DNA reads as TGTGCCAGCAGTGAAGCGAGGGGGGGGCTAAACTCCTACGAGCAGTACTTC. It is translated as CASSEARGGLNSYEQYF.